This T cell receptor (beta chain) was identified in a study of blood T cell repertoires in COVID-19. Overall study: The study drew acute and convalescent COVID-19 samples from the United States, Italy and Spain. Sources were T cells, B-cell-depleted T cells, or PBMCs; the material itself was cDNA or gDNA.

Trimming took off 3 bases at V and 6 bases at J, with 11 bases between the two ends. Looked up from germline, CDR1 is SGHTS and CDR2 is YDEGEE. There are 13 residues in the CDR3. Per the authors' pipeline: Amplified reference gene primers provided the basis for estimating nucleated cell counts. Only in-frame clones appear in the TCRdb table, and some are missing; sequencing was by immunoSEQ multiplex PCR. From that table come the V and J calls and clone size; the DNA was used to work out D and trimming. The profile shows about 80,000 clones, around 79% of them singletons. This chain joins TRBV5-8 and TRBJ2-3; possibly TRBD1 for D (5 bases). The source material was peripheral blood. This receptor was taken from a man aged 80 or over with acute or convalescent COVID-19. In nucleotides, the CDR3 is TGTGCCAGCAGCTCTAGGGGTTTGGATACGCAGTATTTT. Its translation is CASSSRGLDTQYF.